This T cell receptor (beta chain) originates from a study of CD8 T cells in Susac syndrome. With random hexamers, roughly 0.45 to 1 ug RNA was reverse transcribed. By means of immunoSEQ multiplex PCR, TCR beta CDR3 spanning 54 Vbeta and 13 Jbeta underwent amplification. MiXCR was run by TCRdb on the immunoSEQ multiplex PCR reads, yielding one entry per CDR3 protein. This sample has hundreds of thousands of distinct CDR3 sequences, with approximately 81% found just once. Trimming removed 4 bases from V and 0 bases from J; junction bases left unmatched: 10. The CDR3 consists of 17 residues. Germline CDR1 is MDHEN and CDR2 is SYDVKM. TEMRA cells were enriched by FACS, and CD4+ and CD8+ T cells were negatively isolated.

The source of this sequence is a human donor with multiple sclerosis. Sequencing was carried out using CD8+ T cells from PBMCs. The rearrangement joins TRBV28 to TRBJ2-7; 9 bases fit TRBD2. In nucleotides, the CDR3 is TGTGCCAGCAGTTCCGCCCGGGAGCGGGAGGACTCCTACGAGCAGTACTTC. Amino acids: CASSSAREREDSYEQYF.